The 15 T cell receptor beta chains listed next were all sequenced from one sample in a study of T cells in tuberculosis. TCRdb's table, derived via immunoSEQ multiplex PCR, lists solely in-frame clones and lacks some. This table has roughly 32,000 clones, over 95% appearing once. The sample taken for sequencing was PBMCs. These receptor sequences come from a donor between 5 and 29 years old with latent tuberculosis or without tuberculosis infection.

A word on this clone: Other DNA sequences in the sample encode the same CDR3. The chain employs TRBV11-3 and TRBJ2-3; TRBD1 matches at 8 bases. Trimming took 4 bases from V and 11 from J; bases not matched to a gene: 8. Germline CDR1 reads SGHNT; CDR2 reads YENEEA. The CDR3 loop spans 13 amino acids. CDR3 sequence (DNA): TGTGCCAGCAGCTCGGATCGGGACAGGAGGCAGTATTTT. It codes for CASSSDRDRRQYF.

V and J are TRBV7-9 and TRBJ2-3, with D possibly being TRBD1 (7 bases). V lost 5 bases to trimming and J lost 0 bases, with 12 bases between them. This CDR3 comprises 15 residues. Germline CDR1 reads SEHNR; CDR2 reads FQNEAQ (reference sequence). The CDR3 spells CASSQTGTSTDTQYF. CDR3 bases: TGTGCCAGCAGCCAGACAGGGACTAGCACAGATACGCAGTATTTT.

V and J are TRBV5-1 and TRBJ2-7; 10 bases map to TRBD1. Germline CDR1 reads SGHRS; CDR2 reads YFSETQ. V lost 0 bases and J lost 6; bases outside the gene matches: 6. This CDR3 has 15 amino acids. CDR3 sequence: CASSLAGTGAPEQYF. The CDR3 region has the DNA TGCGCCAGCAGCTTGGCCGGGACAGGGGCTCCCGAGCAGTACTTC.

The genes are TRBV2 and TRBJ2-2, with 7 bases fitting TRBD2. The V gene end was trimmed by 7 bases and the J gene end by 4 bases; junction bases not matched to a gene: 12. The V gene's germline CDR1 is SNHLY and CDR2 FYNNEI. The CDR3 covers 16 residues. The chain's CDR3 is CASTTLVGRGTGELFF. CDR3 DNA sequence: TGTGCCAGCACCACCTTAGTGGGGAGGGGCACCGGGGAGCTGTTTTTT.

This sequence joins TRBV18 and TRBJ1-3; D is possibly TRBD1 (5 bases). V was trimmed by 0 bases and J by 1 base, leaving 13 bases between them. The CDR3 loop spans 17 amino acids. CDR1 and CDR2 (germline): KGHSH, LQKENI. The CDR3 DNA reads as TGTGCCAGCTCACCACCGGGGTCAGGGATATCTGGAAACACCATATATTTT. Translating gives CASSPPGSGISGNTIYF. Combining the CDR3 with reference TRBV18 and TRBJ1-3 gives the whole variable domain NAGVMQNPRHLVRRRGQEARLRCSPMKGHSHVYWYRQLPEEGLKFMVYLQKENIIDESGMPKERFSAEFPKEGPSILRIQQVVRGDSAAYFCASSPPGSGISGNTIYFGEGSWLTVV.

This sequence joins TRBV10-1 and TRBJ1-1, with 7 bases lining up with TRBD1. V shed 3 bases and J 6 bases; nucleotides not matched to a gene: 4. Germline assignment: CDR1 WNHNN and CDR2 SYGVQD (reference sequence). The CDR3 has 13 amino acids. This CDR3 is CASSDGQGAEAFF. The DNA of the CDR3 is TGCGCCAGCAGTGATGGGCAGGGGGCTGAAGCTTTCTTT.

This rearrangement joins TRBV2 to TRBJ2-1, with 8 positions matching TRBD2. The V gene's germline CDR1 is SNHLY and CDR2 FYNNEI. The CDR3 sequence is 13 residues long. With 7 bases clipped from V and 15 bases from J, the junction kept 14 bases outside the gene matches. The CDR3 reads CASIYVREEGLFF. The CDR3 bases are TGTGCCAGCATTTACGTGCGGGAGGAGGGTCTGTTCTTC.

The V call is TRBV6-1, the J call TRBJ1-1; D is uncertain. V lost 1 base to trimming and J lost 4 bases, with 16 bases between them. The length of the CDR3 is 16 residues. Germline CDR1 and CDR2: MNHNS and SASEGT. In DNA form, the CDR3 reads TGTGCCAGCAGTGAAGTACTAACTAACGCGGGCACTGAAGCTTTCTTT. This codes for CASSEVLTNAGTEAFF.

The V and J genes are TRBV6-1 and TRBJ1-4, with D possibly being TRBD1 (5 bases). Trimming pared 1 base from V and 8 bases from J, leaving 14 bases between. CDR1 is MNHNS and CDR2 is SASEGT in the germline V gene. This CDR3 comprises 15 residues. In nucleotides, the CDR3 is TGTGCCAGCAGTGAAGGAAAAGGGGTCGGAGAAAAACTGTTTTTT. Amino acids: CASSEGKGVGEKLFF.

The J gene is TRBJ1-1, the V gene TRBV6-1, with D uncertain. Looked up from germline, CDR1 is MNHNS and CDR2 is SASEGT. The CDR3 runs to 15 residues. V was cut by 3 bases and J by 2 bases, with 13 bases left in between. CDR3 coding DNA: TGTGCCAGCAGTGATGTGACACCAATTAACACTGAAGCTTTCTTT. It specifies CASSDVTPINTEAFF.

This chain's CDR3 is CASSPGRGSSYEQYF. CDR3 in DNA: TGTGCCAGCTCACCAGGACGGGGGAGCTCCTACGAGCAGTACTTC. This rearrangement joins TRBV18 to TRBJ2-7; possible D gene TRBD2, 6 bases. The V end lost 2 bases, the J end lost 0 bases, and 11 bases lay between the germline ends. The CDR3 runs to 15 residues. CDR1 and CDR2 (germline): KGHSH, LQKENI.

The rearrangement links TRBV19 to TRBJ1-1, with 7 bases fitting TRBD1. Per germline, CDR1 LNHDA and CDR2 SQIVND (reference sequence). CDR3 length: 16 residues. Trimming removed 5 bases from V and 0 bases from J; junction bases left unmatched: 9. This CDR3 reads CASSLRQGVMNTEAFF. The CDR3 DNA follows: TGTGCCAGTAGTCTTCGGCAGGGGGTAATGAACACTGAAGCTTTCTTT.

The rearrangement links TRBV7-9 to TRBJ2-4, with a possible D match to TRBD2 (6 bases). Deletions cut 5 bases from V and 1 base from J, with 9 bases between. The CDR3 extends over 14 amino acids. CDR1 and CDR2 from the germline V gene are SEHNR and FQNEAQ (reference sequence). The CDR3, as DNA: TGTGCCAGCAGCCCTGGGAGGGCCAAAAACATTCAGTACTTC. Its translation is CASSPGRAKNIQYF.

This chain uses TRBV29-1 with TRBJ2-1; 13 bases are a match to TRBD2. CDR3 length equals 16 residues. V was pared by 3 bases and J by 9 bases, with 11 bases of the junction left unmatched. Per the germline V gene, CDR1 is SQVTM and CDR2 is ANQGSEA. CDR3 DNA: TGCAGCGTTGAGGTCGGGACTAGCGGGAAGTGGGGTGAGCAGTTCTTC. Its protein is CSVEVGTSGKWGEQFF.

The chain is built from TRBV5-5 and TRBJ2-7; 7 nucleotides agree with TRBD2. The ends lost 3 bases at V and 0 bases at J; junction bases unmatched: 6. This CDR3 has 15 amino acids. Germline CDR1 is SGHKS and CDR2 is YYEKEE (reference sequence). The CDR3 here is CASSSIIAGSYEQYF. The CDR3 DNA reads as TGTGCCAGCAGCTCTATTATAGCGGGCTCCTACGAGCAGTACTTC. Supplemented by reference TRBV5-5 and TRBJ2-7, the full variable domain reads DAGVTQSPTHLIKTRGQQVTLRCSPISGHKSVSWYQQVLGQGPQFIFQYYEKEERGRGNFPDRFSARQFPNYSSELNVNALLLGDSALYLCASSSIIAGSYEQYFGPGTRLTVT.